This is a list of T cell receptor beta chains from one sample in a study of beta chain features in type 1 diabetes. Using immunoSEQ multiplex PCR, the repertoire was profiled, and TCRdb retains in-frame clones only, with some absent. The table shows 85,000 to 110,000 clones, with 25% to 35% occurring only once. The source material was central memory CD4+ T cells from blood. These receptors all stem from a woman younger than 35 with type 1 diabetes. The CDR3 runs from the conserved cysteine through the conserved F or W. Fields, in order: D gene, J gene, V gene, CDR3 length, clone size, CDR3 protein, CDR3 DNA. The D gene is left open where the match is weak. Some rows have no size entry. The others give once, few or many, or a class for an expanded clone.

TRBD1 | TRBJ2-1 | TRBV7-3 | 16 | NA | CASSLRAGGTVDEQFF | TGTGCCAGCAGCTTAAGAGCAGGGGGTACCGTCGATGAGCAGTTCTTC
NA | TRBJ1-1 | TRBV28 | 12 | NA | CASEGPNTEAFF | TGTGCCAGCGAGGGCCCGAACACTGAAGCTTTCTTT
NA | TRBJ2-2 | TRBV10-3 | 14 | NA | CAIRPTGNTGELFF | TGTGCCATCAGACCGACAGGGAACACCGGGGAGCTGTTTTTT
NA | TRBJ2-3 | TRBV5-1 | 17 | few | CASSSEDSPLSTDTQYF | TGCGCCAGCAGCTCTGAGGACTCTCCCCTCAGCACAGATACGCAGTATTTT
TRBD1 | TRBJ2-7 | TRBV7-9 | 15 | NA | CASSQGGQGTYEQYF | TGTGCCAGCAGCCAAGGGGGACAGGGGACCTACGAGCAGTACTTC
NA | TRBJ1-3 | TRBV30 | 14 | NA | CAWNPARVRNTIYF | TGTGCCTGGAATCCCGCCAGGGTGAGAAACACCATATATTTT
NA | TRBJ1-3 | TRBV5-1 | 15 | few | CASSLSGGAGNTIYF | TGCGCCAGCAGCTTGAGCGGGGGAGCTGGAAACACCATATATTTT
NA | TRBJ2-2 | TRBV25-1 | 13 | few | CASSGTNTGELFF | TGTGCCAGCAGCGGGACGAACACCGGGGAGCTGTTTTTT
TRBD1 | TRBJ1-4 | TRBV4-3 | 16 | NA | CASSQDSTGRNEKLFF | TGCGCCAGCAGCCAAGATTCGACAGGGAGGAACGAAAAACTGTTTTTT
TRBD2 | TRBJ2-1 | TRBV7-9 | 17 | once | CASSEGTSGSRGNEQFF | TGTGCCAGCAGCGAGGGGACTAGCGGGAGCCGGGGCAATGAGCAGTTCTTC
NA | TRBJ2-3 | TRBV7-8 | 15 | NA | CASSLIWFPGDTQYF | TGTGCCAGCAGCTTAATCTGGTTCCCGGGGGATACGCAGTATTTT
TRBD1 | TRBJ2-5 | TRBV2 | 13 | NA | CASSLTGEETQYF | TGTGCCAGCAGCCTGACAGGGGAAGAGACCCAGTACTTC
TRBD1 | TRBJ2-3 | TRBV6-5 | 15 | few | CASSSGGASTDTQYF | TGTGCCAGCAGTTCAGGGGGTGCTAGCACAGATACGCAGTATTTT
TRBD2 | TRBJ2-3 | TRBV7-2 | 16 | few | CASSPSSSGTGDTQYF | TGTGCCAGCAGTCCGTCGAGTAGCGGGACTGGAGATACGCAGTATTTT